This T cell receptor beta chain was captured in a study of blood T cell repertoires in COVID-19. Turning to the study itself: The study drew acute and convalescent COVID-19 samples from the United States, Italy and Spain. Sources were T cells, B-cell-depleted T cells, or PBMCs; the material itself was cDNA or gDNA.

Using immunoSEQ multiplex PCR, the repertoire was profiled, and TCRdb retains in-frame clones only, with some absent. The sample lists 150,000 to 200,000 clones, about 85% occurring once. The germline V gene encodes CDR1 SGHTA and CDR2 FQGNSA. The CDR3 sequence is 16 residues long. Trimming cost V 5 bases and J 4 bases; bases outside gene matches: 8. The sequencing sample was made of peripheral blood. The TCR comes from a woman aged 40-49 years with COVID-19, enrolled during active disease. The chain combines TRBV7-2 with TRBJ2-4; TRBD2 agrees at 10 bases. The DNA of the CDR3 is TGTGCCAGCAGCGCAGAGTCTAGCGGGAGTAAAAACATTCAGTACTTC. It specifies CASSAESSGSKNIQYF. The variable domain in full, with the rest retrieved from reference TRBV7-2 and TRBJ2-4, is GAGVSQSPSNKVTEKGKDVELRCDPISGHTALYWYRQSLGQGLEFLIYFQGNSAPDKSGLPSDRFSAERTGGSVSTLTIQRTQQEDSAVYLCASSAESSGSKNIQYFGAGTRLSVL.